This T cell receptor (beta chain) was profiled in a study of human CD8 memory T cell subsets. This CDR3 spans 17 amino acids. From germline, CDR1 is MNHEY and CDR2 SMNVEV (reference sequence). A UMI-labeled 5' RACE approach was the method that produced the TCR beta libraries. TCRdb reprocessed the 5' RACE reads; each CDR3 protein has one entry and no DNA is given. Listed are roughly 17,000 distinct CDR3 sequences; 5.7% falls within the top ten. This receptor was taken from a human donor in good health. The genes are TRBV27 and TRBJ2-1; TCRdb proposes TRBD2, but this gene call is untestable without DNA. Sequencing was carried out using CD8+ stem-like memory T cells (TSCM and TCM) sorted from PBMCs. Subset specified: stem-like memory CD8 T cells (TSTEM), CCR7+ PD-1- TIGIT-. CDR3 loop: CASSGSGTSGPYNEQFF.